These T cell receptor beta chains were read from a single sample in a study of control samples from healthy donors and cancer patients. The data were produced by immunoSEQ multiplex PCR, yet TCRdb's version contains in-frame clones alone and is incomplete. The sample has 150,000 or so clones; just under 95% are singletons. Sample: PBMCs. The receptors shown here come from a man aged 55 to 70 with colorectal cancer. Both conserved end residues are part of each CDR3. The D gene is left open where the match is weak. Expanded clones get a size class; other rows say once, few or many, or leave the size out.

V gene: TRBV6-4; D gene: TRBD2; J gene: TRBJ2-3; clone size: .; CDR3 protein: CASSDSPSGGRRTDTQYF; CDR3 DNA: TGTGCCAGCAGTGACTCGCCTAGCGGGGGCCGTCGCACAGATACGCAGTATTTT
V gene: TRBV12-3/TRBV12-4; D gene: .; J gene: TRBJ1-5; clone size: .; CDR3 protein: CASSPDSQPQHF; CDR3 DNA: TGTGCCAGCAGTCCCGATTCTCAGCCCCAGCATTTT
V gene: TRBV27; D gene: TRBD1; J gene: TRBJ2-5; clone size: .; CDR3 protein: CASSRDRASQETQYF; CDR3 DNA: TGTGCCAGCAGTAGAGACAGGGCCTCCCAAGAGACCCAGTACTTC
V gene: TRBV10-1; D gene: .; J gene: TRBJ2-3; clone size: .; CDR3 protein: CASSPGTVDTQYF; CDR3 DNA: TGCGCCAGCAGCCCCGGGACCGTAGATACGCAGTATTTT
V gene: TRBV19; D gene: TRBD1; J gene: TRBJ2-5; clone size: .; CDR3 protein: CASMGGQGSKRALETQYF; CDR3 DNA: TGTGCCAGTATGGGGGGACAGGGATCGAAACGCGCGTTGGAGACCCAGTACTTC
V gene: TRBV30; D gene: .; J gene: TRBJ1-2; clone size: .; CDR3 protein: CAWSVHGTGLSGYTF; CDR3 DNA: TGTGCCTGGAGTGTACATGGAACGGGACTGAGCGGCTACACCTTC
V gene: TRBV7-2; D gene: .; J gene: TRBJ1-6; clone size: .; CDR3 protein: CASKGSFGNSPLHF; CDR3 DNA: TGTGCCAGCAAGGGGTCCTTCGGCAATTCACCCCTCCACTTT
V gene: TRBV6-5; D gene: .; J gene: TRBJ1-6; clone size: .; CDR3 protein: CASSHRNSPLHF; CDR3 DNA: TGTGCCAGCAGTCACAGGAATTCACCCCTCCACTTT
V gene: TRBV2; D gene: TRBD1; J gene: TRBJ1-1; clone size: few; CDR3 protein: CASSDQGQGRTEAFF; CDR3 DNA: TGTGCCAGCAGTGATCAGGGACAGGGTCGCACTGAAGCTTTCTTT
V gene: TRBV29-1; D gene: TRBD1; J gene: TRBJ1-1; clone size: once; CDR3 protein: CSARDRANTEAFF; CDR3 DNA: TGCAGCGCCCGGGACAGGGCGAACACTGAAGCTTTCTTT
V gene: TRBV4-3; D gene: .; J gene: TRBJ1-2; clone size: .; CDR3 protein: CASSQSQGSYGYTF; CDR3 DNA: TGCGCCAGCAGCCAGTCTCAGGGTAGCTATGGCTACACCTTC
V gene: TRBV12-5; D gene: TRBD1; J gene: TRBJ2-7; clone size: .; CDR3 protein: CASGLPTGTGLTYEQYF; CDR3 DNA: TGTGCTAGTGGTTTGCCAACTGGGACAGGGCTTACCTACGAGCAGTACTTC
V gene: TRBV7-2; D gene: .; J gene: TRBJ2-7; clone size: .; CDR3 protein: CASSRPSARYEQYF; CDR3 DNA: TGTGCCAGCAGCCGTCCTAGCGCAAGATACGAGCAGTACTTC
V gene: TRBV9; D gene: .; J gene: TRBJ2-5; clone size: .; CDR3 protein: CASSVGRAPYQETQYF; CDR3 DNA: TGTGCCAGCAGCGTAGGCAGGGCACCGTACCAAGAGACCCAGTACTTC
V gene: TRBV5-5; D gene: TRBD2; J gene: TRBJ2-2; clone size: .; CDR3 protein: CASSLGLAGGANTGELFF; CDR3 DNA: TGTGCCAGCAGCTTAGGACTAGCGGGGGGCGCGAACACCGGGGAGCTGTTTTTT
V gene: TRBV13; D gene: TRBD2; J gene: TRBJ2-5; clone size: .; CDR3 protein: CASSLRSSGAKETQYF; CDR3 DNA: TGTGCCAGCAGCTTAAGGAGTAGCGGGGCTAAAGAGACCCAGTACTTC
V gene: TRBV3-1/TRBV3-2; D gene: .; J gene: TRBJ1-2; clone size: .; CDR3 protein: CASSLTTAPNYGYTF; CDR3 DNA: TGTGCCAGCAGCCTGACCACGGCCCCTAACTATGGCTACACCTTC
V gene: TRBV6-2/TRBV6-3; D gene: .; J gene: TRBJ2-7; clone size: .; CDR3 protein: CASSYLFVQGIGYEQYF; CDR3 DNA: TGTGCCAGCAGTTACCTCTTTGTGCAGGGGATCGGTTACGAGCAGTACTTC
V gene: TRBV5-1; D gene: .; J gene: TRBJ2-2; clone size: .; CDR3 protein: CASKTGTENTGELFF; CDR3 DNA: TGCGCCAGCAAAACCGGGACTGAGAACACCGGGGAGCTGTTTTTT
V gene: TRBV5-8; D gene: .; J gene: TRBJ2-7; clone size: .; CDR3 protein: CASSLRRGYEQYF; CDR3 DNA: TGTGCCAGCAGCTTAAGAAGGGGCTACGAGCAGTACTTC
V gene: TRBV28; D gene: .; J gene: TRBJ1-2; clone size: .; CDR3 protein: CASRYPGEWRATF; CDR3 DNA: TGTGCCAGCAGGTATCCAGGGGAGTGGAGGGCCACCTTC
V gene: TRBV5-1; D gene: .; J gene: TRBJ1-5; clone size: .; CDR3 protein: CASSLGGGYNQPQHF; CDR3 DNA: TGCGCCAGCAGCTTGGGTGGCGGGTACAATCAGCCCCAGCATTTT
V gene: TRBV7-2; D gene: .; J gene: TRBJ2-5; clone size: .; CDR3 protein: CASSLNGGETQYF; CDR3 DNA: TGTGCCAGCAGCTTAAACGGGGGCGAGACCCAGTACTTC
V gene: TRBV5-1; D gene: .; J gene: TRBJ1-4; clone size: .; CDR3 protein: CASSYYSHLNEKLFF; CDR3 DNA: TGCGCCAGCAGCTACTACAGTCATCTTAATGAAAAACTGTTTTTT